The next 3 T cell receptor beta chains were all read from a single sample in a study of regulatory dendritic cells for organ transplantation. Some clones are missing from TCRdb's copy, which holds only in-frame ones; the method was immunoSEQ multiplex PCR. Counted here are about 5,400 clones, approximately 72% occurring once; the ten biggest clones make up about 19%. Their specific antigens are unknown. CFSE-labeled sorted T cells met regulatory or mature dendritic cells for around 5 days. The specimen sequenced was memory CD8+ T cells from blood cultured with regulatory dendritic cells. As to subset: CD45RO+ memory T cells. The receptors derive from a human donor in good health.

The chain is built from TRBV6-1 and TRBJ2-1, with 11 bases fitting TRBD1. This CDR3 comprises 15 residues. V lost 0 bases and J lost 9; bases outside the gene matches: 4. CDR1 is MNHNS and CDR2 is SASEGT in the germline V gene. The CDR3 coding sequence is TGTGCCAGCAGTGAAGCCGGGACAGGGGGTATTGAGCAGTTCTTC. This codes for CASSEAGTGGIEQFF.

The CDR3 sequence is CASSLPGLAGGNEQFF. CDR3 sequence (DNA): TGTGCCAGCAGTCTCCCCGGACTAGCGGGAGGCAATGAGCAGTTCTTC. The chain is built from TRBV27 and TRBJ2-1; TRBD2 aligns across 14 bases. CDR1 and CDR2 (germline): MNHEY, SMNVEV (reference sequence). The ends lost 5 bases at V and 6 bases at J; junction bases unmatched: 6. This CDR3 region has 16 residues.

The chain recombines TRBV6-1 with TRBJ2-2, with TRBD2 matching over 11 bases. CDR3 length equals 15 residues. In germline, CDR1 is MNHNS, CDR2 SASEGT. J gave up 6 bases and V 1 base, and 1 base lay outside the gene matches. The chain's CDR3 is CASSEDSGGAGELFF. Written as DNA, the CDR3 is TGTGCCAGCAGTGAAGATAGCGGGGGGGCCGGGGAGCTGTTTTTT.